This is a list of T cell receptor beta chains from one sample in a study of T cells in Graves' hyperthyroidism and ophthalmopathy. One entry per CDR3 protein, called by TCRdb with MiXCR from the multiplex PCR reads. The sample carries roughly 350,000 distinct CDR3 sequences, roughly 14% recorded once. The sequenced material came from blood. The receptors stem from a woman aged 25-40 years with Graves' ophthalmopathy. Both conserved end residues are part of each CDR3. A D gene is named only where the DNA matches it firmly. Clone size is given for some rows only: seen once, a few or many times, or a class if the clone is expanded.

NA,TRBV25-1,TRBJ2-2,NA,TGTGCCAGCAATGGGGGGCACGGGGAGCTGTTTTTT,CASNGGHGELFF
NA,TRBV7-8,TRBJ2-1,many,TGTGCCAGCAGCTTAGTTGGCTTGGGATCCTACAATGAGCAGTTCTTC,CASSLVGLGSYNEQFF
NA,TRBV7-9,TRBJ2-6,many,TGTGCCAGCAGCTTAGTCTCTGGGGCCAACGTCCTGACTTTC,CASSLVSGANVLTF
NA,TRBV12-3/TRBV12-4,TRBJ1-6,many,TGTGCCAGCAGCAACCGGGACGGGAATTCACCCCTCCACTTT,CASSNRDGNSPLHF
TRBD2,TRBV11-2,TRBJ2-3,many,TGTGCCAGCAGCTCGACTAGCGGGGCAGATACGCAGTATTTT,CASSSTSGADTQYF
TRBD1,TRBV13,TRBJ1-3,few,TGTGCCAGCAGCTTAGGGGACAGGGGTGGAAACACCATATATTTT,CASSLGDRGGNTIYF
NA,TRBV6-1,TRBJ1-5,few,TGTGCCAGCAGTCAGGGACTGGTTGAAAATCAGCCCCAGCATTTT,CASSQGLVENQPQHF
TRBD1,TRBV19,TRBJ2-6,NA,TGTGCCAGTAGTAGACAGGGGCCCCCCTCTGGGGCCAACGTCCTGACTTTC,CASSRQGPPSGANVLTF
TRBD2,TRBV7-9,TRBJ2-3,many,TGTGCCAGCAGCTCCTCCCCGGGACTAGCGGGAGATACGCAGTATTTT,CASSSSPGLAGDTQYF
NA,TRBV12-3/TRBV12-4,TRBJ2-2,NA,TGTGCCAGCAGTGTCTCAATGGGGAACACCGGGGAGCTGTTTTTT,CASSVSMGNTGELFF
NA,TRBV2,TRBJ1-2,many,TGTGCCAGCAGTGGATTTACAGGGTCCGGCTACACCTTC,CASSGFTGSGYTF
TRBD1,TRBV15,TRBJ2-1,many,TGTGCCACCAGCAGACTGGACAGGGGGATTCTCAATGAGCAGTTCTTC,CATSRLDRGILNEQFF
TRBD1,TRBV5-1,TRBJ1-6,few,TGCGCCAGCAGCATAGACAGGGCCTATAATTCACCCCTCCACTTT,CASSIDRAYNSPLHF
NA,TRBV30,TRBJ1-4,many,TGTGCCGTAAACCCAGGGATCGGAAAACTGTTTTTT,CAVNPGIGKLFF
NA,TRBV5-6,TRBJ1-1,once,TGTGCCAGCAGCTTGGTCTTCCAGACATCCACTGCCTTCTTT,CASSLVFQTSTAFF
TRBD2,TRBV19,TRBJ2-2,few,TGTGCCAGTAAAATGGGTAGCGGGGGCCCACAAACTCGAGCCGGGGAGCTGTTTTTT,CASKMGSGGPQTRAGELFF
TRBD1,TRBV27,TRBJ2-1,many,TGTGCCCGACGCCCTGGGACAGAGTACAATGAGCAGTTCTTC,CARRPGTEYNEQFF
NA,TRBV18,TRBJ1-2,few,TGTGCCAGCCCACCACCGAGATGGAGTCCCCTCTATGGCTACACCTTC,CASPPPRWSPLYGYTF
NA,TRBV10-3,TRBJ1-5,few,TGTGCCATCAGTGAGAAGGGGTTTGGCAATCAGCCCCAGCATTTT,CAISEKGFGNQPQHF
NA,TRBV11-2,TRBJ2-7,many,TGTGCCAGCAGCGCAGAACCCGTGGGTGACGAGCAGTACTTC,CASSAEPVGDEQYF